The T cell receptor beta chain under discussion was sequenced for a study of human T cells and chemical hapten exposure. Notes on the study in general: Controls formed significantly fewer large CDR3 similarity clusters than expanded TCRs did. TCRs at high frequency, those above 1 in 1000, did not change with DPC sensitization.

Details on this clonotype: What it binds is unknown.

Within the library, unique molecular identifiers were attached to each individual cDNA molecule. MiXCR, applied by TCRdb to the RACE reads, yields one record per CDR3 protein. The table shows over 55,000 distinct CDR3 sequences, with roughly 10% occurring only once. Time point meaning: patch test 3, about 24 weeks after DPC sensitization. Noted treatment: therapeutic diphenylcyclopropenone sensitization with weekly scalp DPC. Prior to application of each patch test, blood was drawn. This CDR3 has 15 residues. The germline V and J ends were trimmed by 6 bases and 6 bases, with 19 bases remaining between them.

Sample: whole blood, taken in connection with sensitization to the hapten diphenylcyclopropenone (DPC). This receptor was obtained from a woman in her fifties or sixties with alopecia areata. Some clones in this sample may be carry-over from other donors' samples. This sequence joins TRBV12-3 or TRBV12-4 and TRBJ2-3, with D possibly called TRBD1 or TRBD2 (5 bases each). The CDR3 bases are TGTGCCAGCAGCCCCCACGGGGCGCGAGGCGATACGCAGTATTTT. Its translation is CASSPHGARGDTQYF.